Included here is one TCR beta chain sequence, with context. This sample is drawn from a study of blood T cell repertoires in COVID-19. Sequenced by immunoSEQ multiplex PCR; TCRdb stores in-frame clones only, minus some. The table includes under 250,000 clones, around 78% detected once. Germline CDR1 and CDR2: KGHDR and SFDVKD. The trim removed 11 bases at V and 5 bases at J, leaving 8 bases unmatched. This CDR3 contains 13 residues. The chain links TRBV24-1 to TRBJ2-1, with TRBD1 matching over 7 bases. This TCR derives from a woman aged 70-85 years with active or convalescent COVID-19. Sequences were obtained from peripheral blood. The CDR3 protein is CAIQGTENNEQFF. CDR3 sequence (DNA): TGTGCCATCCAGGGGACAGAGAACAATGAGCAGTTCTTC.